This T cell receptor (beta chain) was sequenced in a study of T cell responses to AZD1222 COVID-19 vaccine. Across the whole study: Second doses that came at about 4 or about 12 weeks were put together. Findings of the study overall: Baseline seropositivity occurred in only a handful of AZD1222 recipients. Donors skewed white British and female; clonal diversity was possibly underestimated.

Only in-frame clones appear in the TCRdb table, and some are missing; sequencing was by immunoSEQ multiplex PCR. Of about 160,000 clones in the sample, roughly 86% are singletons; the top ten hold less than 6.5%. Concerning this clone: The antigen remains unidentified.

Germline V gives CDR1 MNHEY, CDR2 SVGEGT. The CDR3 runs to 16 residues. Trimming shortened V by 0 bases and J by 0 bases, and 9 bases separated the two germline ends. The sequence derives from an adult in good health. The sample here was peripheral blood, taken on day 0 of AZD1222 vaccination. This chain connects TRBV6-2 or TRBV6-3 to TRBJ1-5; D unclear. CDR3 loop: CASSYSRTVSNQPQHF. The DNA of the CDR3 is TGTGCCAGCAGTTACTCTCGGACGGTTAGCAATCAGCCCCAGCATTTT.